This TCR beta chain comes out of a study of shared clonotypes between healthy human individuals. Study at large: In total, the donors were two women and a few men aged 18 to 49. Study findings and constraints: A small donor pool kept down the genetic and exposure-history diversity that was represented. It was anticipated that sequencing depth would influence how many clonotypes donors shared.

At deep level, the assay was performed. The table came from immunoSEQ multiplex PCR; TCRdb's copy has only in-frame clones and leaves some out. The sample shows 2,500,000 or so clones, approximately 94% of them seen only once. Germline lookup yields CDR1 LNHDA and CDR2 SQIVND (reference sequence). V lost 7 bases to trimming and J lost 0 bases, with 16 bases between them. The CDR3 is 16 residues long. As concerns this clone: Its antigen is currently unknown.

The clonotype was recovered from a man aged 18 to 30 in good health. Some clones in this sample may be carry-over from other donors' samples. Source material: naive CD4+ T cells from PBMCs. Sample subset: CD45RA+ positively selected. The chain carries TRBV19 and TRBJ1-5; no clear D. This CDR3 is CASTSQAAPSNQPQHF. The CDR3 nucleotides read TGTGCCAGTACCTCCCAGGCGGCACCTAGCAATCAGCCCCAGCATTTT.